This TCR beta chain emerged from a study of response to subunit inactivated influenza vaccine. Findings of the study overall: Authors proposed each seasonal influenza vaccination draws in few new T cells.

The CDR3 has 13 amino acids. Germline V gene data show CDR1 as LGHNA and CDR2 as YNFKEQ. Trimming removed 3 bases at V and 6 bases at J, with 11 bases between. This clonotype showed up just a few times. Its antigen remains unidentified. TCRdb itself ran the RT-PCR reads through MiXCR, one entry per CDR3 protein. The table lists about 480,000 distinct CDR3 sequences, about 10% of them singletons, with approximately 12% in the top ten. The receptor was isolated from a man aged 50-60 years who received an inactivated influenza vaccine. Sequenced material: PBMCs from blood, taken 45 days after vaccination. The V and J genes are TRBV4-2 and TRBJ1-2; D is uncertain. DNA for the CDR3: TGTGCCAGCAGCCATCTTGGCAAGGATGGCTACACCTTC. Protein sequence: CASSHLGKDGYTF.